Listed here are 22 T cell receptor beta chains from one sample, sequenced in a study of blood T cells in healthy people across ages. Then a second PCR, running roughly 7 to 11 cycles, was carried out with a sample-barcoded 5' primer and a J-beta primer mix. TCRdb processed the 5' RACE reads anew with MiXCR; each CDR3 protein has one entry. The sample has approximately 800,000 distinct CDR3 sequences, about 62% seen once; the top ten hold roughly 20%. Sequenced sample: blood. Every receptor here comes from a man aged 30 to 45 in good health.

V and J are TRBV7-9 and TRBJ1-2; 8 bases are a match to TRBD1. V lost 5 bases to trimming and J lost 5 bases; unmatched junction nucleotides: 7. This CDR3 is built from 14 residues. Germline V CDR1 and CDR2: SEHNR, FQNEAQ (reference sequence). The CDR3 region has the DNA TGTGCCAGCAGCCGACGACAGGGGCCTTATGGCTACACCTTC. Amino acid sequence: CASSRRQGPYGYTF.

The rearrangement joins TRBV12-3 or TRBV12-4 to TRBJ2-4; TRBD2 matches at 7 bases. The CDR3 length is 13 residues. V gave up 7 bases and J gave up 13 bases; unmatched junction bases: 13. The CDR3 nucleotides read TGTGCCAGCACCTCTGGACGGGGAGGGGTGCAGTACTTC. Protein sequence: CASTSGRGGVQYF.

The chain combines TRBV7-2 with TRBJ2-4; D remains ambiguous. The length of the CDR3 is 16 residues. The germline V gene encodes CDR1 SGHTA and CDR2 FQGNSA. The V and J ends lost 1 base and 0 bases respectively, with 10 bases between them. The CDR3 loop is CASSLGSRLAKNIQYF. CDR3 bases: TGTGCCAGCAGCTTAGGGAGTCGGCTAGCCAAAAACATTCAGTACTTC. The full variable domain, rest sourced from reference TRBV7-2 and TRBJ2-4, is GAGVSQSPSNKVTEKGKDVELRCDPISGHTALYWYRQSLGQGLEFLIYFQGNSAPDKSGLPSDRFSAERTGGSVSTLTIQRTQQEDSAVYLCASSLGSRLAKNIQYFGAGTRLSVL.

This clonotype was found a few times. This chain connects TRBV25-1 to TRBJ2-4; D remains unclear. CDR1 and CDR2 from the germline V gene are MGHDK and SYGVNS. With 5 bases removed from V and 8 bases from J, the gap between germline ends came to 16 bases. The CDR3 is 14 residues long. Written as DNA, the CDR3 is TGTGCCAGCAGTCCACCCTCCATCCCGGACATTCAGTACTTC. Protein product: CASSPPSIPDIQYF.

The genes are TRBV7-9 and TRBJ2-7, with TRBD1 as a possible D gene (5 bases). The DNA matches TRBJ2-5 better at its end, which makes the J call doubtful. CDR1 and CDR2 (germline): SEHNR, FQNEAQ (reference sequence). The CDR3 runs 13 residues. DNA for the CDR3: TGTGCCAGCAGCCCCCAGGGTTTAGAGACCCAGTACTTC. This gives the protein CASSPQGLETQYF.

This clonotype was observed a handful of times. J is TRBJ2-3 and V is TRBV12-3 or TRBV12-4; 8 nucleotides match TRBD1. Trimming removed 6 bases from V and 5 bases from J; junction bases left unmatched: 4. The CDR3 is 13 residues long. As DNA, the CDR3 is TGTGCCAGCAGCGCAGGGGGCCGAGATACGCAGTATTTT. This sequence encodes CASSAGGRDTQYF.

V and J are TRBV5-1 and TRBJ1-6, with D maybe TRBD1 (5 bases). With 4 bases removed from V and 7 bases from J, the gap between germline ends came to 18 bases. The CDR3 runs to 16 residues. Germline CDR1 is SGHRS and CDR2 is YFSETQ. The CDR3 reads CASSPNGGSRNSPLHF. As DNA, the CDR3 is TGCGCCAGCAGCCCCAACGGGGGGTCAAGAAATTCACCCCTCCACTTT.

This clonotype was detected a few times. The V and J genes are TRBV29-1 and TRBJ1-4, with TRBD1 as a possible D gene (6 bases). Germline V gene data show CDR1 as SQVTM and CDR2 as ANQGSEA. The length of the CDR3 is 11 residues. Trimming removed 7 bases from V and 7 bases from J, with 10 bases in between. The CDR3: CSAKGGEKLFF. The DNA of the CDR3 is TGCAGCGCCAAGGGGGGTGAAAAACTGTTTTTT. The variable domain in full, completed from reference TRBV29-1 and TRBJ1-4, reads SAVISQKPSRDICQRGTSLTIQCQVDSQVTMMFWYRQQPGQSLTLIATANQGSEATYESGFVIDKFPISRPNLTFSTLTVSNMSPEDSSIYLCSAKGGEKLFFGSGTQLSVL.

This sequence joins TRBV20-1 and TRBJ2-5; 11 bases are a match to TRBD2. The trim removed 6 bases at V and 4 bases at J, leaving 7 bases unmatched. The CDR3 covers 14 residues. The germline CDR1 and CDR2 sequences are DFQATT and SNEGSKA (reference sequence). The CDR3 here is CSANSGGASETQYF. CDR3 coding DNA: TGCAGTGCCAATAGCGGGGGGGCATCAGAGACCCAGTACTTC.

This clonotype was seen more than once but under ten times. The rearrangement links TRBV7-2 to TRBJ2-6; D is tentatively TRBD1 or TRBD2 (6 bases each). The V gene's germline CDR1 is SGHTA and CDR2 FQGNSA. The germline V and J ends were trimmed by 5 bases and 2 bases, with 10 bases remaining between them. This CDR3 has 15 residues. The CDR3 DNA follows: TGTGCCAGCAGCGGTGGGGGGCCTGGGGCCAACGTCCTGACTTTC. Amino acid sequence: CASSGGGPGANVLTF. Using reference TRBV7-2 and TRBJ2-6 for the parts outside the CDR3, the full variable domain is GAGVSQSPSNKVTEKGKDVELRCDPISGHTALYWYRQSLGQGLEFLIYFQGNSAPDKSGLPSDRFSAERTGGSVSTLTIQRTQQEDSAVYLCASSGGGPGANVLTFGAGSRLTVL.

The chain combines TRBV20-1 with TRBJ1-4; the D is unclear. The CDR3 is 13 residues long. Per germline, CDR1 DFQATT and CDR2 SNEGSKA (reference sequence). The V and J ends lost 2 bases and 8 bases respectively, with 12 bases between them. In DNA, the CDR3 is TGCAGTGCTAGATACATGCCGGCCGAAAAACTGTTTTTT. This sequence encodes CSARYMPAEKLFF.

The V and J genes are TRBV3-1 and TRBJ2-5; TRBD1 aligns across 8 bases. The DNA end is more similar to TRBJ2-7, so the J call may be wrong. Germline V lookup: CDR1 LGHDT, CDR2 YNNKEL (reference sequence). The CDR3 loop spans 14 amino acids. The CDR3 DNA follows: TGTGCCAGAAGACTAGAACAGGGGGGAGACGAGCAGTACTTC. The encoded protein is CARRLEQGGDEQYF.

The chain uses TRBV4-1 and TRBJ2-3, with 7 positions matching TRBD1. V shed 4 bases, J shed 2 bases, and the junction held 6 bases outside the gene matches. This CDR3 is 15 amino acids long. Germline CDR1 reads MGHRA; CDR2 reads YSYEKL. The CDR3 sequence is CASSRLQGTTDTQYF. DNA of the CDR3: TGCGCCAGCAGCCGCCTACAGGGGACCACAGATACGCAGTATTTT.

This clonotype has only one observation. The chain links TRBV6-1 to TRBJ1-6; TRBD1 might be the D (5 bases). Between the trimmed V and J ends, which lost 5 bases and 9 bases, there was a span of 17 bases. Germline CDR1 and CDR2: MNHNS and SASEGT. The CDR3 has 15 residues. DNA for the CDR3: TGTGCCAGCAGTCCCCTCGTGCAGGGCCGTTCACCCCTCCACTTT. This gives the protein CASSPLVQGRSPLHF.

CDR3 region: CSARREGSASGQYF. The CDR3 nucleotides read TGCAGTGCTAGACGCGAGGGGAGCGCCTCAGGGCAGTACTTC. V usage is TRBV20-1 and J usage is TRBJ2-5; D could derive from TRBD1 or TRBD2 (5 bases each). This CDR3 region has 14 residues. In germline, CDR1 is DFQATT, CDR2 SNEGSKA (reference sequence). V shed 2 bases and J shed 11 bases, with 21 bases lying between them.

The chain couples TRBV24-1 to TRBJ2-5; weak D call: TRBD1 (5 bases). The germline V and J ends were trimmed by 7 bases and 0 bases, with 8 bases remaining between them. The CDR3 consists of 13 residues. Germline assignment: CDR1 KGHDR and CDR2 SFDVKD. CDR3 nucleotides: TGTGCCACCAGGACAGCGTACCAAGAGACCCAGTACTTC. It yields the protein CATRTAYQETQYF.

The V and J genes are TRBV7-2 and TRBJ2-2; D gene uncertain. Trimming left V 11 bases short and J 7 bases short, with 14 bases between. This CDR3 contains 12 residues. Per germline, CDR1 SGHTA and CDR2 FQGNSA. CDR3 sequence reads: CAASRKIGELFF. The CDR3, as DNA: TGTGCCGCCTCCCGGAAGATCGGGGAGCTGTTTTTT.

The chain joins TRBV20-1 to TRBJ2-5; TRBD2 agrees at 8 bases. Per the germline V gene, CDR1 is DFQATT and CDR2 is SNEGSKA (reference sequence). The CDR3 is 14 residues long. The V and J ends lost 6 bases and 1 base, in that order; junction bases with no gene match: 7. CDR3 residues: CSACISGSQETQYF. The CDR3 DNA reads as TGCAGTGCCTGCATCAGCGGGAGCCAAGAGACCCAGTACTTC.

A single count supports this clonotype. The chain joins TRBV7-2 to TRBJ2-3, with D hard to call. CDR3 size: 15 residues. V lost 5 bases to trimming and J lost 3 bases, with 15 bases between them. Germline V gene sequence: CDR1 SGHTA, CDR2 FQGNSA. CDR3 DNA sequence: TGTGCCAGCAGCGTGGCGGCTGTGGGTACAGATACGCAGTATTTT. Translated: CASSVAAVGTDTQYF.

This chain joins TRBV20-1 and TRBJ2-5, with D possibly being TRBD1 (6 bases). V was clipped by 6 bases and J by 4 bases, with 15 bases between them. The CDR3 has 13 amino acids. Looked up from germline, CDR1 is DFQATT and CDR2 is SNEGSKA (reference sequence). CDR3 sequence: CSARSDSGETQYF. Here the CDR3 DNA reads TGCAGTGCGCGATCGGACAGTGGAGAGACCCAGTACTTC.

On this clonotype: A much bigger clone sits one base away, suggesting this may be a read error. CDR3 sequence reads: CASSDGGPRDTQYF. CDR3 DNA: TGTGCCAGCAGTGACGGAGGGCCTCGGGATACGCAGTATTTT. The chain uses TRBV6-5 and TRBJ2-3; maybe TRBD2 (6 bases). Between the trimmed V and J ends, which lost 5 bases and 6 bases, there was a span of 15 bases. CDR1 and CDR2 (germline): MNHEY, SVGAGI. The CDR3 contains 14 residues.

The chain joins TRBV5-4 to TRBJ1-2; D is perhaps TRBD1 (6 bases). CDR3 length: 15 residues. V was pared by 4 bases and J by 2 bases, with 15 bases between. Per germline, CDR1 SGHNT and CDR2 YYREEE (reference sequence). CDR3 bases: TGTGCCAGCAGCGGGGGCGGAAGATCGAACTATGGCTACACCTTC. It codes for CASSGGGRSNYGYTF.